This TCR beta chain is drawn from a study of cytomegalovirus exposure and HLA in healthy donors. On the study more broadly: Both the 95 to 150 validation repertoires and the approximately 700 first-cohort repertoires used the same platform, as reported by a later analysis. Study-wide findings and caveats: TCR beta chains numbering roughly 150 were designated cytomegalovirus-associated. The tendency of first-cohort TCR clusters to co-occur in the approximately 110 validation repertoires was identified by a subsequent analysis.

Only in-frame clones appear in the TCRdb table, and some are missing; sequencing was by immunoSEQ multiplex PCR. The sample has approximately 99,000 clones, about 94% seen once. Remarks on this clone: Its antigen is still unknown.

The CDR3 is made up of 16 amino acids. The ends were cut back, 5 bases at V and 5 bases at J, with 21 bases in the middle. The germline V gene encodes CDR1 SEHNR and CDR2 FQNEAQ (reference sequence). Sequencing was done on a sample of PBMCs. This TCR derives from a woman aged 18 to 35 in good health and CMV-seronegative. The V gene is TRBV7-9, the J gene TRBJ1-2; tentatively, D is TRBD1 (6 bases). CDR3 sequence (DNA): TGTGCCAGCAGCCTCCCGTCCGGACAGAACGAATATGGCTACACCTTC. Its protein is CASSLPSGQNEYGYTF.